Listed here are 31 T cell receptor beta chains from one sample, sequenced in a study of identical twins. TCRdb passed the 5' RACE reads through MiXCR, listing each CDR3 protein once. The sample consists of 1.5 million or so distinct CDR3 sequences, around 29% of them appearing once. Source material: cord blood. The receptors originated from a newborn girl in good health.

This clonotype was picked up many times. The chain couples TRBV20-1 to TRBJ2-1; D is possibly TRBD1 (5 bases). V was cut by 2 bases and J by 4 bases, with 9 bases left in between. In germline, CDR1 is DFQATT, CDR2 SNEGSKA (reference sequence). This CDR3 is built from 13 residues. CDR3 region: CSARQGAYNEQFF. CDR3 DNA: TGCAGTGCTAGACAGGGCGCTTACAATGAGCAGTTCTTC.

The J gene is TRBJ2-5, the V gene TRBV28; no clear D gene. The germline gives CDR1 MDHEN, CDR2 SYDVKM. The CDR3 is made up of 14 amino acids. Trimming pared 4 bases from V and 1 base from J, leaving 10 bases between. CDR3 DNA: TGTGCCAGCAGTTCTCGACGGCCCCAAGAGACCCAGTACTTC. Protein product: CASSSRRPQETQYF.

Remarks on this clonotype: One junction end does not reproduce the germline sequence, and a read error may be involved. The gene calls are TRBV27 and TRBJ2-4, with D perhaps matching TRBD1 (5 bases). CDR3 size: 14 residues. The germline CDR1 and CDR2 sequences are MNHEY and SMNVEV (reference sequence). In DNA, the CDR3 is TGTGCCAGCAGACCCCACAGGACCAAAAGCATTCAGTACTTC. Protein: CASRPHRTKSIQYF.

The chain has TRBV29-1 and TRBJ1-2; D remains unclear. The ends were cut back, 3 bases at V and 3 bases at J, with 11 bases in the middle. The length of the CDR3 is 13 residues. The V gene's germline CDR1 is SQVTM and CDR2 ANQGSEA. CDR3 residues: CSVDWSTDYGYTF. DNA for the CDR3: TGCAGCGTTGATTGGTCCACCGACTATGGCTACACCTTC.

This clonotype has a count of ten or more. The CDR3: CASSHRLAADYNEQFF. Written as DNA, the CDR3 is TGCGCCAGCAGCCACAGACTAGCGGCCGACTACAATGAGCAGTTCTTC. V gene TRBV5-1 combines with J gene TRBJ2-1; 9 nucleotides line up with TRBD2. V gave up 4 bases and J gave up 3 bases; unmatched junction bases: 8. CDR1 and CDR2 from the germline V gene are SGHRS and YFSETQ. The CDR3 has 16 amino acids.

This clonotype was picked up a small number of times. This chain uses TRBV12-3 or TRBV12-4 with TRBJ1-2; D is unresolved. The CDR3 is made up of 12 amino acids. Trimming stripped 6 bases from V and 8 bases from J, with 13 bases between. For the CDR3, the DNA is TGTGCCAGCAGCCCGAGAAGGCGCGGCTACACCTTC. It translates to CASSPRRRGYTF.

This clonotype came up a few times. The chain links TRBV3-1 to TRBJ2-1; D ambiguous. Per germline, CDR1 LGHDT and CDR2 YNNKEL (reference sequence). The V end was cut by 0 bases, the J end by 9 bases, with 18 bases between. This CDR3 is built from 16 residues. CDR3 coding DNA: TGTGCCAGCAGCCAAGACTCGGGTCGTAGTCGGAGTGAGCAGTTCTTC. It yields the protein CASSQDSGRSRSEQFF.

This rearrangement joins TRBV3-1 to TRBJ1-2, with 7 bases lining up with TRBD1. CDR1 LGHDT and CDR2 YNNKEL come from the germline V gene (reference sequence). This CDR3 is 15 amino acids long. V lost 4 bases and J lost 7; bases outside the gene matches: 12. CDR3 sequence (DNA): TGTGCCAGCAGCCCATTCGCGGCAGGGGACAGTGGCTACACCTTC. It codes for CASSPFAAGDSGYTF.

The genes are TRBV5-1 and TRBJ2-1; TRBD2 might be the D (6 bases). V was clipped by 0 bases and J by 4 bases, with 11 bases between them. The CDR3 runs 15 residues. CDR1 SGHRS and CDR2 YFSETQ come from the germline V gene. CDR3 DNA sequence: TGCGCCAGCAGCTTGGAGGTTGGAGGGTACAATGAGCAGTTCTTC. It yields the protein CASSLEVGGYNEQFF.

About this clonotype itself: This could be a read error, since a much larger clone is one nucleotide away. CDR3 nucleotides: TGCAGCGTTGTCTGGGCTTCCGTGACCCAGTTCTTC. Amino acids: CSVVWASVTQFF. The rearrangement links TRBV29-1 to TRBJ2-1; D uncertain. The CDR3 is 12 amino acids. Looked up from germline, CDR1 is SQVTM and CDR2 is ANQGSEA. The ends were cut back, 4 bases at V and 13 bases at J, with 17 bases in the middle.

This clonotype was observed many times. The chain links TRBV12-3 or TRBV12-4 to TRBJ1-2, with 7 bases identical to TRBD1. J gave up 2 bases and V 6 bases, and 3 bases lay outside the gene matches. This CDR3 spans 13 amino acids. As DNA, the CDR3 is TGTGCCAGCAGAAAACAGGGGAACTATGGCTACACCTTC. Encoded protein: CASRKQGNYGYTF.

The rearrangement joins TRBV29-1 to TRBJ2-5; the D gene is possibly TRBD1 (6 bases). The end of the DNA fits TRBJ2-7 better, so the J call may be wrong. Germline V gene data show CDR1 as SQVTM and CDR2 as ANQGSEA. The CDR3 totals 13 residues. This chain's CDR3 is CSVEEPQGYEQYF. CDR3 DNA sequence: TGCAGCGTTGAAGAACCCCAGGGGTACGAGCAGTACTTC.

The sample holds a few counts of this clonotype. The chain couples TRBV3-1 to TRBJ2-2; D is uncertain. Trimming shortened V by 6 bases and J by 5 bases, and 7 bases separated the two germline ends. The CDR3 contains 12 residues. Germline loops: CDR1 LGHDT, CDR2 YNNKEL (reference sequence). The CDR3 protein is CASRASTGELFF. CDR3 nucleotides: TGTGCCAGCAGAGCAAGTACCGGGGAGCTGTTTTTT.

This clonotype was observed a few times. The chain is built from TRBV2 and TRBJ1-2; the D gene is possibly TRBD1 (5 bases). V lost 7 bases and J 2 bases, leaving 20 bases between the germline ends. The CDR3 has 16 residues. Germline CDR1 and CDR2: SNHLY and FYNNEI. The CDR3 DNA reads TGTGCCAGCATACTCCGAGGGGCACTAGACAACTATGGCTACACCTTC. It codes for CASILRGALDNYGYTF. Filled out from reference TRBV2 and TRBJ1-2, the complete variable domain reads EPEVTQTPSHQVTQMGQEVILRCVPISNHLYFYWYRQILGQKVEFLVSFYNNEISEKSEIFDDQFSVERPDGSNFTLKIRSTKLEDSAMYFCASILRGALDNYGYTFGSGTRLTVV.

The chain uses TRBV10-3 and TRBJ1-2; the D gene is possibly TRBD1 (6 bases). With 2 bases removed from V and 4 bases from J, the gap between germline ends came to 17 bases. CDR1 ENHRY and CDR2 SYGVKD come from the germline V gene. The CDR3 length is 16 residues. CDR3 coding DNA: TGTGCCATCAGTGAGCCCAAGTCAGGGGCGAGCTATGGCTACACCTTC. Amino acids: CAISEPKSGASYGYTF.

The V call is TRBV7-9, the J call TRBJ2-3; TRBD1 matches at 11 bases. Trimming cost V 4 bases and J 1 base; bases outside gene matches: 7. There are 17 residues in the CDR3. Per germline, CDR1 SEHNR and CDR2 FQNEAQ (reference sequence). CDR3 sequence reads: CASSSDRGHLGTDTQYF. The CDR3 DNA is TGTGCCAGCAGCTCGGACAGGGGGCACTTAGGCACAGATACGCAGTATTTT. The variable domain in full, completed from reference TRBV7-9 and TRBJ2-3, reads DTGVSQNPRHKITKRGQNVTFRCDPISEHNRLYWYRQTLGQGPEFLTYFQNEAQLEKSRLLSDRFSAERPKGSFSTLEIQRTEQGDSAMYLCASSSDRGHLGTDTQYFGPGTRLTVL.

The chain employs TRBV2 and TRBJ1-5; no firm D call. CDR3 size: 15 residues. The V end lost 2 bases, the J end lost 4 bases, and 12 bases lay between the germline ends. The germline V gene encodes CDR1 SNHLY and CDR2 FYNNEI. CDR3 loop: CASSEFGIGNQPQHF. The DNA of the CDR3 is TGTGCCAGCAGTGAATTCGGGATTGGAAATCAGCCCCAGCATTTT.

The chain recombines TRBV2 with TRBJ2-7; TRBD1 matches 8 bases. Germline trimming cut 5 bases from V and 0 bases from J; bases unmatched to any gene: 6. Germline CDR1 is SNHLY and CDR2 is FYNNEI. CDR3 length equals 15 residues. The CDR3 nucleotides read TGTGCCAGCAGTACACCCGGGACAGGCTCCTACGAGCAGTACTTC. Amino acids: CASSTPGTGSYEQYF.

CDR3 DNA sequence: TGCAGTGCACCGACAGGGTTGGATCAGCCCCAGCATTTT. Protein sequence: CSAPTGLDQPQHF. The rearrangement uses TRBV20-1 and TRBJ1-5; 7 bases match TRBD1. V trimming: 6 bases; J trimming: 5 bases; junction bases outside the gene matches: 7. Germline lookup yields CDR1 DFQATT and CDR2 SNEGSKA (reference sequence). The CDR3 is made up of 13 amino acids.

The genes are TRBV6-6 and TRBJ1-5, with D possibly being TRBD1 (6 bases). CDR1 MNHNY and CDR2 SVGAGI come from the germline V gene (reference sequence). V lost 6 bases and J lost 2, with 14 bases in between. The CDR3 is 15 amino acids. The DNA of the CDR3 is TGTGCCAGCAGACTCCAATACAGGGGCAATCAGCCCCAGCATTTT. Translation: CASRLQYRGNQPQHF.

This clonotype has only a few counts. The chain carries TRBV11-1 and TRBJ2-1, with a tentative D call TRBD1 (6 bases). The length of the CDR3 is 14 residues. Germline-derived CDR1 and CDR2 are SGHAT and FQDESV (reference sequence). V lost 4 bases to trimming and J lost 15 bases, with 22 bases between them. The CDR3 loop is CASSSRQEEETRFF. The DNA for the CDR3 is TGTGCCAGCAGCTCCCGACAGGAAGAAGAGACCCGGTTCTTC.

The rearrangement links TRBV5-1 to TRBJ1-5; D is unresolved. Trimming stripped 0 bases from V and 2 bases from J, with 9 bases between. Per germline, CDR1 SGHRS and CDR2 YFSETQ. The CDR3 consists of 15 residues. CDR3 protein: CASSLGSPGNQPQHF. The DNA of the CDR3 is TGCGCCAGCAGCTTGGGCAGTCCAGGCAATCAGCCCCAGCATTTT.

The DNA for the CDR3 is TGTGCCAGCAGTTCACAGGTGGGGAACACTGAAGCTTTCTTT. It translates to CASSSQVGNTEAFF. The gene calls are TRBV27 and TRBJ1-1, with D tentatively TRBD1 (5 bases). CDR1 is MNHEY and CDR2 is SMNVEV in the germline V gene (reference sequence). The length of the CDR3 is 14 residues. V lost 4 bases, J lost 1 base, and 10 bases lay in between.

The chain uses TRBV29-1 and TRBJ2-7; D is undetermined. Trimming took off 3 bases at V and 7 bases at J, with 13 bases between the two ends. CDR1 and CDR2 from the germline V gene are SQVTM and ANQGSEA. The CDR3 covers 12 residues. The CDR3, as DNA: TGCAGCGTTGACAGGTGGCACAATGAGCAGTACTTC. Translated: CSVDRWHNEQYF.

This clonotype was observed a few times. J is TRBJ2-3 and V is TRBV20-1; 7 bases map to TRBD2. The CDR3 is made up of 15 amino acids. V shed 3 bases, J shed 0 bases, and the junction held 6 bases outside the gene matches. Germline CDR1 is DFQATT and CDR2 is SNEGSKA (reference sequence). DNA for the CDR3: TGCAGTGCTAGTACCCTAGCGGTGAGCACAGATACGCAGTATTTT. Translation: CSASTLAVSTDTQYF.

The CDR3 sequence: CASSERWTSSYEQYF. The CDR3 region has the DNA TGTGCCAGCAGTGAAAGGTGGACTAGCTCCTACGAGCAGTACTTC. The chain recombines TRBV6-1 with TRBJ2-7; 7 bases match TRBD2. The CDR3 is 15 residues long. Germline V gene data show CDR1 as MNHNS and CDR2 as SASEGT. J gave up 0 bases and V 2 bases, and 4 bases lay outside the gene matches.

The table lists this clonotype with a few counts. The chain recombines TRBV3-1 with TRBJ2-7; D is possibly TRBD2 (6 bases). Germline V CDR1 and CDR2: LGHDT, YNNKEL (reference sequence). V dropped 0 bases and J dropped 7 bases, with 13 bases sitting between them. The CDR3 is made up of 14 amino acids. This CDR3 is CASSQDRLVDEQYF. CDR3 nucleotide sequence: TGTGCCAGCAGCCAAGATCGACTAGTCGATGAGCAGTACTTC.

V gene TRBV4-1 combines with J gene TRBJ2-1; TRBD2 might be the D (5 bases). Judging by the DNA end, TRBJ2-7 fits better; the J call may be wrong. This CDR3 is 15 amino acids long. The germline V gene has CDR1 MGHRA and CDR2 YSYEKL. In DNA form, the CDR3 reads TGCGCCAGCAGCCAAGAAGCGGACCTATACAATGAGCAGTACTTC. Translation gives CASSQEADLYNEQYF.

This clonotype was seen repeatedly, ten times or more. The V call is TRBV5-1, the J call TRBJ2-1; 11 positions match TRBD2. Losses at the gene ends were 4 bases for V and 7 bases for J; bases not matched to a gene: 4. Germline V gene lookup returns CDR1 SGHRS and CDR2 YFSETQ. CDR3 length: 14 residues. This chain's CDR3 is CASSIRTSGNEQFF. The CDR3 DNA sequence: TGCGCCAGCAGCATCCGGACTAGCGGGAATGAGCAGTTCTTC.

Worth noting for this clonotype: A read error is possible here, since a much larger clone lies one base away. The chain uses TRBV29-1 and TRBJ2-7, with D unresolved. V shed 1 base and J shed 3 bases, with 4 bases lying between them. The CDR3 length is 11 residues. Germline V lookup: CDR1 SQVTM, CDR2 ANQGSEA. The CDR3 DNA reads as TGCAGCGTTGAAGCGTTCTACGAGCAGTACTTC. It specifies CSVEAFYEQYF.

This clonotype was found a few times. CDR3 amino acids: CASRTSGTSYEQYF. CDR3 sequence (DNA): TGTGCCAGCAGGACCTCCGGGACTAGCTACGAGCAGTACTTC. J is TRBJ2-7 and V is TRBV12-3 or TRBV12-4, with 8 bases lining up with TRBD2. The V gene end was trimmed by 6 bases and the J gene end by 3 bases; junction bases not matched to a gene: 7. The CDR3 covers 14 residues.